Each of the 12 T cell receptor beta chains below was sequenced from the same sample in a study of beta chain features in type 1 diabetes. These receptors lack a known antigen. Findings and limits, study-wide: All four CD4+ subsets of Type 1 diabetes patients contained TCRB CDR3s that were moderately but significantly shorter.

As every portion of the isolated RNA was reverse transcribed, the sequencing read expressed TCRB transcripts. Using immunoSEQ multiplex PCR, the repertoire was profiled, and TCRdb retains in-frame clones only, with some absent. The data show roughly 100,000 clones, with approximately 30% seen just once and 0.5% to 0.55% held by the top ten. Sequences were obtained from central memory CD4+ T cells from blood. These TCRs come from a woman aged 18-30 years with type 1 diabetes.

The chain carries TRBV25-1 and TRBJ1-3, with a weak D call TRBD1 (5 bases). Trimming took off 6 bases at V and 0 bases at J, with 18 bases between the two ends. Germline lookup yields CDR1 MGHDK and CDR2 SYGVNS. This CDR3 comprises 17 residues. This chain's CDR3 is CASRGPSGGSSGNTIYF. CDR3 coding DNA: TGTGCCAGCAGGGGACCCTCCGGGGGTTCCTCTGGAAACACCATATATTTT.

This clone was counted only a few times. The chain combines TRBV11-2 with TRBJ2-7, with 11 bases fitting TRBD2. The V gene end was trimmed by 3 bases and the J gene end by 2 bases; junction bases not matched to a gene: 3. Germline V gives CDR1 SGHAT, CDR2 FQNNGV. The CDR3 is made up of 15 amino acids. Written as DNA, the CDR3 is TGTGCCAGCAGCTTTACTAGCGGGGGCCCCTACGAGCAGTACTTC. It encodes CASSFTSGGPYEQYF.

The CDR3 region has the DNA TGCGCCAGCAGCCGCGATCTGAACACTGAAGCTTTCTTT. It is translated as CASSRDLNTEAFF. The gene calls are TRBV5-1 and TRBJ1-1; D gene ambiguous. There are 13 residues in the CDR3. Germline CDR1 reads SGHRS; CDR2 reads YFSETQ. Trimming took off 4 bases at V and 0 bases at J, with 7 bases between the two ends.

The rearrangement joins TRBV14 to TRBJ2-2, with 7 bases aligning to TRBD1. The CDR3 extends over 15 amino acids. Germline V gene sequence: CDR1 SGHDN, CDR2 FVKESK. Trimming at V came to 2 bases and at J to 7 bases, leaving 7 bases not matched to a gene. CDR3 in amino acids: CASSQIDRDFGELFF. Here the CDR3 DNA reads TGTGCCAGCAGCCAAATTGACAGGGATTTCGGGGAGCTGTTTTTT.

This clone was observed a handful of times. V is TRBV19 and J is TRBJ2-5, with TRBD2 matching over 16 bases. The ends lost 1 base at V and 5 bases at J; junction bases unmatched: 7. CDR1 and CDR2 (germline): LNHDA, SQIVND (reference sequence). This CDR3 contains 18 residues. CDR3 in amino acids: CASSIAGTSGRAAETQYF. Written as DNA, the CDR3 is TGTGCCAGTAGTATAGCCGGGACTAGCGGGAGGGCCGCGGAGACCCAGTACTTC. Combining the CDR3 with reference TRBV19 and TRBJ2-5 gives the whole variable domain DGGITQSPKYLFRKEGQNVTLSCEQNLNHDAMYWYRQDPGQGLRLIYYSQIVNDFQKGDIAEGYSVSREKKESFPLTVTSAQKNPTAFYLCASSIAGTSGRAAETQYFGPGTRLLVL.

This clone was seen more than once but under ten times. The chain is built from TRBV25-1 and TRBJ1-1; 9 bases are shared with TRBD1. The V gene's germline CDR1 is MGHDK and CDR2 SYGVNS. Trimming took 6 bases from V and 6 from J; bases not matched to a gene: 5. This CDR3 is built from 13 residues. CDR3 DNA: TGTGCCAGCAGCCGGGACAGGGTGGCTGAAGCTTTCTTT. Encoded protein: CASSRDRVAEAFF.

A few counts support this clone. The chain links TRBV25-1 to TRBJ2-1; 7 bases agree with TRBD2. Germline V gene lookup returns CDR1 MGHDK and CDR2 SYGVNS. The V segment lost 3 bases and the J segment 8 bases; nucleotides outside the gene matches: 13. The CDR3 covers 16 residues. CDR3 in amino acids: CASSDSRTRPLDEQFF. The CDR3 DNA sequence: TGTGCCAGCAGTGACTCAAGGACTAGACCCTTGGATGAGCAGTTCTTC.

This chain uses TRBV19 with TRBJ1-1; 8 nucleotides agree with TRBD1. Per germline, CDR1 LNHDA and CDR2 SQIVND (reference sequence). This CDR3 is built from 19 residues. The V gene end was trimmed by 5 bases and the J gene end by 0 bases; junction bases not matched to a gene: 17. DNA for the CDR3: TGTGCCAGTAGTTCAGGGCGGAGGCAGGGGGCTCGTATGAACACTGAAGCTTTCTTT. It codes for CASSSGRRQGARMNTEAFF.

This chain uses TRBV11-2 with TRBJ1-2; a possible D gene is TRBD1 (6 bases). This CDR3 region has 15 residues. Trimming removed 5 bases from V and 4 bases from J, with 17 bases in between. Germline CDR1 is SGHAT and CDR2 is FQNNGV. The CDR3 DNA reads TGTGCCAGCAGCGGAAAATGGGGGGGCGGCTATGGCTACACCTTC. Amino acids: CASSGKWGGGYGYTF.

This clone showed up just a few times. This sequence joins TRBV30 and TRBJ2-1; TRBD2 might be the D (5 bases). V gave up 5 bases and J gave up 9 bases, with 23 bases separating them. This CDR3 has 15 residues. The germline V gene has CDR1 GTSNPN and CDR2 SVGIG (reference sequence). CDR3 in amino acids: CAWEPQAATTSEQFF. In DNA form, the CDR3 reads TGTGCCTGGGAACCACAAGCGGCCACTACAAGTGAGCAGTTCTTC.

This clone was counted between two and nine times. This chain links TRBV7-8 with TRBJ2-2; 15 bases align to TRBD2. This CDR3 has 16 amino acids. The trim removed 3 bases at V and 4 bases at J, leaving 0 bases unmatched. Germline V gene data show CDR1 as SGHVS and CDR2 as FQNEAQ. The CDR3 loop reads CASSLGLAGGTGELFF. DNA of the CDR3: TGTGCCAGCAGCTTGGGACTAGCGGGAGGCACCGGGGAGCTGTTTTTT.

V usage is TRBV4-2 and J usage is TRBJ2-7, with TRBD2 matching 8 bases. Unmatched junction bases numbered 15, after V lost 4 bases and J lost 7 bases. This CDR3 spans 16 amino acids. The germline V gene encodes CDR1 LGHNA and CDR2 YNFKEQ. The CDR3 coding sequence is TGTGCCAGCAGCCCAAGATACGGTAGCGGGAATAGTGAGCAGTACTTC. It specifies CASSPRYGSGNSEQYF.